This T cell receptor (beta chain) was retrieved from a study of response to subunit inactivated influenza vaccine. TCRdb independently ran MiXCR on the RT-PCR reads; one entry per CDR3 protein. This table holds over 650,000 distinct CDR3 sequences, around 18% found once. V lost 5 bases and J lost 15, with 23 bases in between. CDR1 and CDR2 from the germline V gene are LGHDT and YNNKEL (reference sequence). The CDR3 totals 14 residues. The chain joins TRBV3-1 to TRBJ2-1; no reliable D call. The TCR sequence derives from a man aged 50-60 years who received an inactivated influenza vaccine. Sequenced material: PBMCs from blood, taken approximately 5 days after vaccination. The DNA of the CDR3 is TGTGCCAGCAGCACCTCCCCCCGGGCCCCCGGGCGGTTCTTC. Translating it yields CASSTSPRAPGRFF.